Presented here are 9 T cell receptor beta chains from one specimen sequenced in a study of Tregs in tolerant kidney transplant recipients. TCRdb's table, derived via immunoSEQ multiplex PCR, lists solely in-frame clones and lacks some. The table records more than 75,000 clones, 80% to 95% of them present only once. The material sequenced was CD4+ T cells from blood, taken before the transplant. Receptors were obtained from a human donor who received a combined kidney and bone marrow transplant.

This rearrangement joins TRBV19 to TRBJ1-3; no clear D gene. The germline gives CDR1 LNHDA, CDR2 SQIVND (reference sequence). This CDR3 has 17 amino acids. V lost 7 bases to trimming and J lost 2 bases, with 21 bases between them. DNA of the CDR3: TGTGCCAGTAACGATATCAGCGGGAGAGGCGCTGGAAACACCATATATTTT. Its protein is CASNDISGRGAGNTIYF.

This rearrangement joins TRBV25-1 to TRBJ2-1, with 10 bases fitting TRBD2. Trimming cost V 2 bases and J 7 bases; bases outside gene matches: 8. The CDR3 extends over 16 amino acids. Germline V gene lookup returns CDR1 MGHDK and CDR2 SYGVNS. The DNA for the CDR3 is TGTGCCAGCAGTGAAGATCTAGCGGGAGTGCAGAATGAGCAGTTCTTC. This translates into CASSEDLAGVQNEQFF.

The chain combines TRBV5-1 with TRBJ1-1; D perhaps matches TRBD1 (5 bases). The CDR3 has 16 amino acids. CDR1 SGHRS and CDR2 YFSETQ come from the germline V gene. V was clipped by 3 bases and J by 0 bases, with 15 bases between them. The CDR3 bases are TGCGCCAGCAGCTACGACGGGGGGACCATGAACACTGAAGCTTTCTTT. This sequence encodes CASSYDGGTMNTEAFF.

The V gene is TRBV12-5, the J gene TRBJ2-5; 11 positions agree with TRBD2. CDR1 and CDR2 (germline): LGHNT, FRNRAP. Trimming at V came to 1 base and at J to 1 base, leaving 14 bases not matched to a gene. The CDR3 consists of 20 residues. CDR3 region: CASGLAGQGLAGGIQETQYF. The CDR3, as DNA: TGTGCTAGTGGTTTGGCTGGACAGGGCCTAGCGGGGGGAATCCAAGAGACCCAGTACTTC. The full variable domain, rest sourced from reference TRBV12-5 and TRBJ2-5, is DARVTQTPRHKVTEMGQEVTMRCQPILGHNTVFWYRQTMMQGLELLAYFRNRAPLDDSGMPKDRFSAEMPDATLATLKIQPSEPRDSAVYFCASGLAGQGLAGGIQETQYFGPGTRLLVL.

The CDR3: CASILGATGNTDTQYF. DNA of the CDR3: TGTGCCAGCATCCTAGGGGCGACAGGGAACACAGATACGCAGTATTTT. J is TRBJ2-3 and V is TRBV7-2, with 7 bases matching TRBD1. The germline V gene encodes CDR1 SGHTA and CDR2 FQGNSA. The CDR3 spans 16 residues. With V trimmed by 7 bases and J by 2 bases, 12 bases remained unmatched.

J is TRBJ2-1 and V is TRBV5-6, with 11 positions matching TRBD2. J gave up 2 bases and V 2 bases, and 3 bases lay outside the gene matches. The germline V gene has CDR1 SGHDT and CDR2 YYEEEE. This CDR3 spans 16 amino acids. CDR3 in DNA: TGTGCCAGCAGCTTAGGACTAGCGGGCCCCTACAATGAGCAGTTCTTC. It yields the protein CASSLGLAGPYNEQFF.

V is TRBV19 and J is TRBJ2-7; no clear D. Germline CDR1 reads LNHDA; CDR2 reads SQIVND (reference sequence). Trimming shortened V by 0 bases and J by 6 bases, and 12 bases separated the two germline ends. CDR3 size: 14 residues. CDR3 loop: CASSIEALNPEQYF. The CDR3 DNA sequence: TGTGCCAGTAGTATAGAAGCGCTAAACCCCGAGCAGTACTTC.

The gene calls are TRBV10-3 and TRBJ2-5, with D perhaps matching TRBD2 (6 bases). The DNA end lines up better with TRBJ2-7; the J call may be wrong. Germline-derived CDR1 and CDR2 are ENHRY and SYGVKD. The CDR3 has 17 amino acids. The CDR3 loop reads CAIRGRSSGDSSYEQYF. CDR3 nucleotides: TGTGCCATCAGGGGCCGGAGTTCGGGAGACTCGTCCTACGAGCAGTACTTC.

This chain connects TRBV29-1 to TRBJ2-1; TRBD2 matches 7 bases. CDR3 size: 13 residues. The junction had 1 base not matched to a gene; V was cut back by 3 bases and J by 2 bases. CDR1 SQVTM and CDR2 ANQGSEA come from the germline V gene. The CDR3 loop reads CSVERGTYNEQFF. CDR3 bases: TGCAGCGTTGAGCGGGGGACCTACAATGAGCAGTTCTTC.